What follows are 21 T cell receptor beta chains derived from one specimen sequenced in a study of OX40 agonist ivuxolimab in advanced cancers. The protocol was immunoSEQ multiplex PCR, while the TCRdb copy is restricted to in-frame clones and leaves out a portion. Here the sample spans approximately 70,000 clones, around 83% being singletons. Material: CD4+ or CD8+ T cells sorted from blood, obtained in a trial of the OX40 agonist ivuxolimab. The receptor source for this set is an adult with an advanced solid tumor such as melanoma, head and neck, liver or kidney cancer.

The chain links TRBV10-3 to TRBJ2-7, with 8 bases lining up with TRBD2. Per the germline V gene, CDR1 is ENHRY and CDR2 is SYGVKD. The CDR3 is 14 amino acids. Trimming at V came to 5 bases and at J to 2 bases, leaving 5 bases not matched to a gene. CDR3 residues: CAISSISGAYEQYF. CDR3 DNA sequence: TGTGCCATCAGTTCAATTAGCGGGGCCTACGAGCAGTACTTC.

This sequence joins TRBV10-3 and TRBJ1-4; 9 bases align to TRBD1. Germline V gene data show CDR1 as ENHRY and CDR2 as SYGVKD. The CDR3 is 16 amino acids. The J segment lost 8 bases and the V segment lost 2 bases, leaving 9 bases of the junction unmatched. The CDR3 DNA reads as TGTGCCATCAGTGAGAGAAGACAGGGGGTAAAGGAAAAACTGTTTTTT. Its translation: CAISERRQGVKEKLFF.

The chain has TRBV9 and TRBJ2-3; 7 nucleotides match TRBD2. The CDR3 loop spans 18 amino acids. The V and J ends lost 2 bases and 0 bases, in that order; junction bases with no gene match: 12. The germline V gene has CDR1 SGDLS and CDR2 YYNGEE. DNA for the CDR3: TGTGCCAGCAGCGTTCGGGACTACCAGGTGGCGAGCACAGATACGCAGTATTTT. This codes for CASSVRDYQVASTDTQYF.

This clone was counted only a few times. The genes are TRBV28 and TRBJ1-5; D is unresolved. Between the trimmed V and J ends, which lost 6 bases and 6 bases, there was a span of 9 bases. Germline V lookup: CDR1 MDHEN, CDR2 SYDVKM. The CDR3 is made up of 12 amino acids. The CDR3 loop reads CASRTPSQPQHF. The CDR3 DNA reads as TGTGCCAGCAGAACTCCCTCTCAGCCCCAGCATTTT.

The V call is TRBV14, the J call TRBJ2-5; no firm D call. The tail of the sequence fits TRBJ2-7 better, so the J call may be wrong. The CDR3 runs to 12 residues. Germline V gene data show CDR1 as SGHDN and CDR2 as FVKESK. CDR3 DNA: TGTGCCAGCAGCCGGACGCGGTACGAGCAGTACTTC. It yields the protein CASSRTRYEQYF.

CDR3 coding DNA: TGTGCCAGCTCTCCTACAGGGGAAGAGACCCAGTACTTC. Protein sequence: CASSPTGEETQYF. The genes are TRBV18 and TRBJ2-5, with 7 bases that match TRBD1. CDR1 and CDR2 (germline): KGHSH, LQKENI. The CDR3 is made up of 13 amino acids. V trimming: 6 bases; J trimming: 3 bases; junction bases outside the gene matches: 4.

In its sample, this clone was seen once. The chain links TRBV28 to TRBJ1-5; D unclear. The CDR3 consists of 13 residues. V dropped 2 bases and J dropped 4 bases, with 6 bases sitting between them. CDR1 is MDHEN, CDR2 SYDVKM, per germline. In DNA form, the CDR3 reads TGTGCCAGCAGTTTAAACAGAAATCAGCCCCAGCATTTT. Residues: CASSLNRNQPQHF.

The gene calls are TRBV5-1 and TRBJ2-7; 10 nucleotides agree with TRBD1. Germline V gives CDR1 SGHRS, CDR2 YFSETQ. The CDR3 has 15 amino acids. J was trimmed by 5 bases and V by 3 bases; bases with no gene match: 8. The CDR3 reads CASSSSGQGIHEQYF. CDR3 bases: TGCGCCAGCAGCTCTTCGGGACAGGGGATACACGAGCAGTACTTC.

The chain carries TRBV19 and TRBJ1-4; D gene ambiguous. Looked up from germline, CDR1 is LNHDA and CDR2 is SQIVND (reference sequence). This CDR3 has 13 amino acids. V gave up 7 bases and J gave up 2 bases, with 8 bases separating them. The DNA of the CDR3 is TGTGCCAGTACGGGGTCCACTAATGAAAAACTGTTTTTT. Translating it yields CASTGSTNEKLFF.

This chain uses TRBV7-9 with TRBJ2-1; a weak D match, TRBD2 (6 bases). There are 15 residues in the CDR3. Per germline, CDR1 SEHNR and CDR2 FQNEAQ (reference sequence). Trimming took off 1 base at V and 6 bases at J, with 13 bases between the two ends. The CDR3 loop reads CASSLGAGKVNEQFF. The CDR3 nucleotides are TGTGCCAGCAGCTTAGGCGCGGGGAAAGTCAATGAGCAGTTCTTC.

This clone was picked up one time. The rearrangement uses TRBV4-2 and TRBJ2-1, with 12 bases identical to TRBD2. The germline V gene encodes CDR1 LGHNA and CDR2 YNFKEQ. V shed 3 bases, J shed 6 bases, and the junction held 6 bases outside the gene matches. The CDR3 runs 16 residues. DNA of the CDR3: TGTGCCAGCAGCCAGGAACCGGGACTAGCGGGCAATGAGCAGTTCTTC. This gives the protein CASSQEPGLAGNEQFF.

The count of this clone is one. The chain joins TRBV19 to TRBJ2-7; the match to TRBD1 covers 10 bases. Germline-derived CDR1 and CDR2 are LNHDA and SQIVND (reference sequence). With V trimmed by 7 bases and J by 7 bases, 16 bases remained unmatched. The CDR3 covers 16 residues. The CDR3 is CASTSAWGQGMWEQYF. CDR3 DNA sequence: TGTGCCAGTACTTCTGCATGGGGACAGGGGATGTGGGAGCAGTACTTC. Full variable domain (missing parts from reference TRBV19 and TRBJ2-7): DGGITQSPKYLFRKEGQNVTLSCEQNLNHDAMYWYRQDPGQGLRLIYYSQIVNDFQKGDIAEGYSVSREKKESFPLTVTSAQKNPTAFYLCASTSAWGQGMWEQYFGPGTRLTVT.

This clone was observed a single time. The chain recombines TRBV10-1 with TRBJ1-1; D is perhaps TRBD1 (5 bases). The CDR3 sequence is 15 residues long. V shed 4 bases and J shed 1 base, with 13 bases lying between them. Germline V gene sequence: CDR1 WNHNN, CDR2 SYGVQD (reference sequence). CDR3: CASSGDRPGNTEAFF. In DNA, the CDR3 is TGCGCCAGCAGTGGGGACCGCCCGGGGAACACTGAAGCTTTCTTT.

This sequence joins TRBV7-9 and TRBJ2-2, with TRBD2 as a possible D gene (6 bases). Deletions cut 0 bases from V and 6 bases from J, with 14 bases between. The CDR3 covers 16 residues. Germline assignment: CDR1 SEHNR and CDR2 FQNEAQ (reference sequence). The DNA of the CDR3 is TGTGCCAGCAGCTTAGCGGGGGGACCCGGCTCCGGGGAGCTGTTTTTT. Residues: CASSLAGGPGSGELFF.

This rearrangement joins TRBV5-1 to TRBJ1-1, with D tentatively TRBD1 (5 bases). The germline V gene encodes CDR1 SGHRS and CDR2 YFSETQ. Between the trimmed V and J ends, which lost 0 bases and 1 base, there was a span of 10 bases. The CDR3 is 15 amino acids. The CDR3, as DNA: TGCGCCAGCAGCTTGGGACAGATTTCGAACACTGAAGCTTTCTTT. This gives the protein CASSLGQISNTEAFF.

This chain connects TRBV6-1 to TRBJ2-7; D assignment may be TRBD1 or TRBD2 (5 bases each). V was clipped by 1 base and J by 7 bases, with 14 bases between them. This CDR3 is 14 amino acids long. Germline lookup yields CDR1 MNHNS and CDR2 SASEGT. DNA for the CDR3: TGTGCCAGCAGTGAAGTGGCCGGGGCGAGAGAGCAGTACTTC. Translated, it gives CASSEVAGAREQYF.

V usage is TRBV18 and J usage is TRBJ2-3; D gene uncertain. The CDR3 is 13 residues long. CDR1 is KGHSH, CDR2 LQKENI, per germline. The V and J ends lost 5 bases and 2 bases respectively, with 8 bases between them. The CDR3, as DNA: TGTGCCAGCTCAGTTGGACCCACAGATACGCAGTATTTT. This sequence encodes CASSVGPTDTQYF.

This clone was seen just once. This chain connects TRBV25-1 to TRBJ2-5; the D is unclear. This CDR3 has 11 amino acids. The germline CDR1 and CDR2 sequences are MGHDK and SYGVNS. V dropped 4 bases and J dropped 2 bases, with 2 bases sitting between them. CDR3 loop: CASSGQETQYF. CDR3 DNA: TGTGCCAGCAGTGGACAAGAGACCCAGTACTTC.

The V and J genes are TRBV19 and TRBJ1-3, with D perhaps matching TRBD1 (6 bases). The CDR3 sequence is 15 residues long. Germline-derived CDR1 and CDR2 are LNHDA and SQIVND (reference sequence). Between the trimmed V and J ends, which lost 2 bases and 4 bases, there was a span of 12 bases. The CDR3 DNA reads as TGTGCCAGTAGTATAAAGGGACAATCCGGAAACACCATATATTTT. The encoded protein is CASSIKGQSGNTIYF.

This chain uses TRBV6-1 with TRBJ2-3; unclear D gene. V was shortened by 3 bases and J by 2 bases, with 6 bases between the two germline ends. The CDR3 is made up of 13 amino acids. Germline loops: CDR1 MNHNS, CDR2 SASEGT. CDR3 DNA sequence: TGTGCCAGCAGTGACGACTTCACAGATACGCAGTATTTT. It specifies CASSDDFTDTQYF.

The chain is built from TRBV27 and TRBJ2-1, with TRBD2 matching over 13 bases. Germline lookup yields CDR1 MNHEY and CDR2 SMNVEV (reference sequence). J was trimmed by 10 bases and V by 1 base; bases with no gene match: 1. The CDR3 is 14 residues long. CDR3 nucleotides: TGTGCCAGCAGTTTATGGGGACTAGCGGGGGAGCAGTTCTTC. It encodes CASSLWGLAGEQFF.